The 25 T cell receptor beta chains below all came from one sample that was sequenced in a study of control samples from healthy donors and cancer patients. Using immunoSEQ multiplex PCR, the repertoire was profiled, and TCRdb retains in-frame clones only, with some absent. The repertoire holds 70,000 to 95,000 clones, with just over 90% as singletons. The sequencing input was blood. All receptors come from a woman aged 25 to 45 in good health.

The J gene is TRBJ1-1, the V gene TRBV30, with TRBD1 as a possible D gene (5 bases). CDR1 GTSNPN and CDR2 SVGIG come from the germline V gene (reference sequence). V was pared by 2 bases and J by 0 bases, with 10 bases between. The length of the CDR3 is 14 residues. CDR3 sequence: CAWSKGPLNTEAFF. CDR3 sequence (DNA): TGTGCCTGGAGTAAGGGACCTTTGAACACTGAAGCTTTCTTT.

Written as DNA, the CDR3 is TGTGCCAGCAGTCTCCGGACTATTTACGAGCAGTACTTC. It translates to CASSLRTIYEQYF. The chain has TRBV12-3 or TRBV12-4 and TRBJ2-7, with a possible D match to TRBD2 (6 bases). V was clipped by 5 bases and J by 4 bases, with 12 bases between them. The CDR3 spans 13 residues.

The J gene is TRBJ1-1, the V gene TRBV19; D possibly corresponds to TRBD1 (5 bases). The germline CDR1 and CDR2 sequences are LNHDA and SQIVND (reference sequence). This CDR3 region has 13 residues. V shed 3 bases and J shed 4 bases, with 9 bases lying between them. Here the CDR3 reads CASSMAGGTEAFF. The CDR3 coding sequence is TGTGCCAGTAGTATGGCCGGGGGCACTGAAGCTTTCTTT.

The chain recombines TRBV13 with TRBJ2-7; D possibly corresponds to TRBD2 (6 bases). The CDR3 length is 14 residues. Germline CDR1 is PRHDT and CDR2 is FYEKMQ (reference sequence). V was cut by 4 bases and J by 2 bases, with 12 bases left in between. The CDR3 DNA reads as TGTGCCAGCAGCTCCGCCGGGGGACCCTACGAGCAGTACTTC. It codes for CASSSAGGPYEQYF.

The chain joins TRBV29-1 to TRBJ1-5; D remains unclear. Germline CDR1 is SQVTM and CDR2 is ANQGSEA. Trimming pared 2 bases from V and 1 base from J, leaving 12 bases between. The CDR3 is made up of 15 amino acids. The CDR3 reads CSVERRARSNQPQHF. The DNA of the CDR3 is TGCAGCGTTGAACGAAGGGCTAGAAGCAATCAGCCCCAGCATTTT.

The DNA for the CDR3 is TGTGCCAGTAGTCCGGACAGGGGGCTGGGTGGCTACACCTTC. This encodes CASSPDRGLGGYTF. The V call is TRBV19, the J call TRBJ1-2, with 11 nucleotides matching TRBD1. From germline, CDR1 is LNHDA and CDR2 SQIVND (reference sequence). This CDR3 has 14 residues. The junction had 6 bases not matched to a gene; V was cut back by 5 bases and J by 7 bases. The full variable domain, its missing parts supplied by reference TRBV19 and TRBJ1-2, is DGGITQSPKYLFRKEGQNVTLSCEQNLNHDAMYWYRQDPGQGLRLIYYSQIVNDFQKGDIAEGYSVSREKKESFPLTVTSAQKNPTAFYLCASSPDRGLGGYTFGSGTRLTVV.

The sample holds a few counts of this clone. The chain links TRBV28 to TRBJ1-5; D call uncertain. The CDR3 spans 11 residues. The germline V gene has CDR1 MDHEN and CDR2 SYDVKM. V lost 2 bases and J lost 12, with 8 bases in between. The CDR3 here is CASSLGRSQHF. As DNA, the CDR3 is TGTGCCAGCAGTTTAGGGAGAAGCCAGCATTTT.

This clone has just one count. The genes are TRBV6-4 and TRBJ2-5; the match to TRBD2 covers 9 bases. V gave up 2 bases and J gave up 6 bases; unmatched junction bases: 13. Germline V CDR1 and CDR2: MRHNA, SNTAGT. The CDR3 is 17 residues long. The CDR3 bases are TGTGCCAGCAGTGACCCCTCCCGGACTAGCGAGGGAAAGACCCAGTACTTC. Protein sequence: CASSDPSRTSEGKTQYF.

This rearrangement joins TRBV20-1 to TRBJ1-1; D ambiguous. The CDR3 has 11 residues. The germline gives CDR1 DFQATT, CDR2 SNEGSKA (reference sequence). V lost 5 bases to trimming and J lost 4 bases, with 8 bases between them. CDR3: CSAQASTEAFF. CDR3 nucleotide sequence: TGCAGTGCTCAAGCAAGCACTGAAGCTTTCTTT.

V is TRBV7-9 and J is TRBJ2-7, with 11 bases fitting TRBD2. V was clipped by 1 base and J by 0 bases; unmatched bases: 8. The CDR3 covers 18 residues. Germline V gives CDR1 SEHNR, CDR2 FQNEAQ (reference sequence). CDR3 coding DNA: TGTGCCAGCAGCTTAGGGGGACTAGCGGCCTGGTACTCCTACGAGCAGTACTTC. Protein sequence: CASSLGGLAAWYSYEQYF. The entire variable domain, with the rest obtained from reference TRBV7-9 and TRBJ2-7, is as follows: DTGVSQNPRHKITKRGQNVTFRCDPISEHNRLYWYRQTLGQGPEFLTYFQNEAQLEKSRLLSDRFSAERPKGSFSTLEIQRTEQGDSAMYLCASSLGGLAAWYSYEQYFGPGTRLTVT.

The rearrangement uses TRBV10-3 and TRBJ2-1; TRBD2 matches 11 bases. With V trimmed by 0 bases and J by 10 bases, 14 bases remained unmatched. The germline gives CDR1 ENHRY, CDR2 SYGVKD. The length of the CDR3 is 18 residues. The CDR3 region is CAISESIRTSGSGNEQFF. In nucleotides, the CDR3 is TGTGCCATCAGTGAGTCTATACGAACTAGCGGGAGTGGGAACGAGCAGTTCTTC.

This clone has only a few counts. The CDR3 sequence is CASSSARSGEQYF. The DNA for the CDR3 is TGTGCCAGCAGTTCGGCAAGATCAGGGGAGCAGTACTTC. The chain has TRBV28 and TRBJ2-7; a weak D match, TRBD1 (5 bases). The CDR3 is 13 amino acids. CDR1 and CDR2 (germline): MDHEN, SYDVKM. The V end was cut by 4 bases, the J end by 7 bases, with 14 bases between.

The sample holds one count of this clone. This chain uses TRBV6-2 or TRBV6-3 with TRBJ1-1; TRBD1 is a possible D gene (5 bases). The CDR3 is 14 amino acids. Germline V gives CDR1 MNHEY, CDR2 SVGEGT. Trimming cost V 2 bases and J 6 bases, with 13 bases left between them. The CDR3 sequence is CASSYGGGDPEAFF. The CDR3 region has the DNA TGTGCCAGCAGTTACGGGGGAGGGGACCCTGAAGCTTTCTTT.

CDR3 bases: TGTGCCAGCAGCCAAGATACATCAGGGAGGAATTCACCCCTCCACTTT. It specifies CASSQDTSGRNSPLHF. The genes are TRBV4-2 and TRBJ1-6, with D possibly TRBD1 on 5 matching bases. The CDR3 totals 16 residues. Germline CDR1 reads LGHNA; CDR2 reads YNFKEQ. Trimming cost V 0 bases and J 7 bases, with 13 bases left between them.

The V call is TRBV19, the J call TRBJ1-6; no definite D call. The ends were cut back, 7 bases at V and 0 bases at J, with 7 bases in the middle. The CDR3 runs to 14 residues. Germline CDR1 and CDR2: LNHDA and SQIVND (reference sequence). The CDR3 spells CASTMSSYNSPLHF. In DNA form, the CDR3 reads TGTGCCAGTACCATGAGCTCCTATAATTCACCCCTCCACTTT.

The CDR3 here is CASSLGGGSGNTIYF. The DNA of the CDR3 is TGTGCCAGCAGTTTGGGGGGAGGGTCTGGAAACACCATATATTTT. The chain combines TRBV28 with TRBJ1-3, with D maybe TRBD1 (5 bases). Germline V gene sequence: CDR1 MDHEN, CDR2 SYDVKM. Trimming took 3 bases from V and 1 from J, leaving 10 bases between them. The CDR3 has 15 amino acids.

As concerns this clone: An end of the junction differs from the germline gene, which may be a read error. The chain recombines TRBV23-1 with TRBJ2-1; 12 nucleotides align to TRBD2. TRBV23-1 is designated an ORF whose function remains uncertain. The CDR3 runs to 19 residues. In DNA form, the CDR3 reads TGCCCCAGCAGTCAACGGGGGGTCCTAGCGGGAGGGCCCCACAATGAGCAGTTCTTC. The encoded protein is CPSSQRGVLAGGPHNEQFF.

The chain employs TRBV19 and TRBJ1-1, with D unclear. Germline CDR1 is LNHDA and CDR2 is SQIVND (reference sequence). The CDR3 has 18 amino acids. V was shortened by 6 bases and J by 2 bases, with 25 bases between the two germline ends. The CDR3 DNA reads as TGTGCCAGTAGCCGTCCAGTCCAACTAATGGACTCAAACACTGAAGCTTTCTTT. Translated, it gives CASSRPVQLMDSNTEAFF.

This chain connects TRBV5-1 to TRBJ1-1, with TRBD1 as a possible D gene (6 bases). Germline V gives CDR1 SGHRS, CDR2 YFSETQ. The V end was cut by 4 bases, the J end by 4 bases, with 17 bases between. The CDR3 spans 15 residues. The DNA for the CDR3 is TGCGCCAGCAGCCTGGGCGGGGGGCTCAGCACTGAAGCTTTCTTT. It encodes CASSLGGGLSTEAFF.

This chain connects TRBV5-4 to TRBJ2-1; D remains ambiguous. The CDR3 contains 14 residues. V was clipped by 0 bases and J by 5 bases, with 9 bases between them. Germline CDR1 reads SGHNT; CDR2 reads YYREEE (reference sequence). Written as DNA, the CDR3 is TGTGCCAGCAGCTTGGAATCGGGCCACAATGAGCAGTTCTTC. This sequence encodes CASSLESGHNEQFF.

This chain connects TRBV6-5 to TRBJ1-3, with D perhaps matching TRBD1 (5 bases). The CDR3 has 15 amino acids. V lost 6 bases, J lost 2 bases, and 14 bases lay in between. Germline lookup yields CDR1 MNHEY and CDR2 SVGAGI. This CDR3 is CASSGRGGTGNTIYF. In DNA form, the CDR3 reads TGTGCCAGCAGCGGTCGTGGGGGGACTGGAAACACCATATATTTT.

CDR3 nucleotide sequence: TGTGCCAGCAGATTGAGCGGGAGGGGATACAATGAGCAGTTCTTC. Amino acids: CASRLSGRGYNEQFF. V is TRBV6-5 and J is TRBJ2-1; 10 bases map to TRBD2. J gave up 4 bases and V 6 bases, and 6 bases lay outside the gene matches. The CDR3 covers 15 residues. Germline V gene data show CDR1 as MNHEY and CDR2 as SVGAGI.

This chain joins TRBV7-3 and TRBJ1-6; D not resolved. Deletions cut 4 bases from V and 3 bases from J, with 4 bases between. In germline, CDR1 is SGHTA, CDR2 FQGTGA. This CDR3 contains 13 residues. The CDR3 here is CASSSGYNSPLHF. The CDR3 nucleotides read TGTGCCAGCAGCTCTGGCTATAATTCACCCCTCCACTTT.

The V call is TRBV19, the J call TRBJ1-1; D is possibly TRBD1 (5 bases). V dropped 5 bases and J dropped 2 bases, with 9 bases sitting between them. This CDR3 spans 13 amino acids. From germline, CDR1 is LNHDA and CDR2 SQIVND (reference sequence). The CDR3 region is CASSATVNTEAFF. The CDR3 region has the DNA TGTGCCAGTAGTGCGACAGTAAACACTGAAGCTTTCTTT.

The CDR3 spells CASSKGWTKPNSPLHF. CDR3 nucleotides: TGTGCCAGCAGCAAAGGTTGGACGAAACCTAATTCACCCCTCCACTTT. The chain carries TRBV21-1 and TRBJ1-6. TRBV21-1 is a pseudogene locus. This CDR3 has 16 residues.